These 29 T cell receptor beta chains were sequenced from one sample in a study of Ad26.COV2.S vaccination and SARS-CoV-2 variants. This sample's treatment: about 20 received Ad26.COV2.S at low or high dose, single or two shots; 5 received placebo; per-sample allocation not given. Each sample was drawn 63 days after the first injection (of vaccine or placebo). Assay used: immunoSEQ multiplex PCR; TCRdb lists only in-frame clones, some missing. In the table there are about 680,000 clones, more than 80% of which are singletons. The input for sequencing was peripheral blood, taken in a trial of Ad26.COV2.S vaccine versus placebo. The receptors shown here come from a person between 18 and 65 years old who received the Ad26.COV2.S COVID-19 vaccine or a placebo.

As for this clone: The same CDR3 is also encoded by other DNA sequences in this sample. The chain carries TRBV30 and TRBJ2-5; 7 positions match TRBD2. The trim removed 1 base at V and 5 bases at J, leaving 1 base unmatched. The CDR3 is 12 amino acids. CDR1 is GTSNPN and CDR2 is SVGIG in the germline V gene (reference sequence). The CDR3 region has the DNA TGTGCCTGGAGTGGGGGAGGGGAGACCCAGTACTTC. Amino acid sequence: CAWSGGGETQYF.

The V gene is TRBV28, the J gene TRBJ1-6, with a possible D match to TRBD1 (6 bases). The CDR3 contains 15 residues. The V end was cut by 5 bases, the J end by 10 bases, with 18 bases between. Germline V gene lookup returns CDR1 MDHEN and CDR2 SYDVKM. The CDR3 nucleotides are TGTGCCAGCAGTGGGGCGGACAGTAACATGTCACCCCTCCACTTT. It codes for CASSGADSNMSPLHF.

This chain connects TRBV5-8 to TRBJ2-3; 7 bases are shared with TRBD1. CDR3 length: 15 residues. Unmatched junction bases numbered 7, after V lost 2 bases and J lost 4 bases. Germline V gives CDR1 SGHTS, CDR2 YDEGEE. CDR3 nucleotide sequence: TGTGCCAGCAGCTTTCAACAGGGGTCCCCAGATACGCAGTATTTT. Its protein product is CASSFQQGSPDTQYF.

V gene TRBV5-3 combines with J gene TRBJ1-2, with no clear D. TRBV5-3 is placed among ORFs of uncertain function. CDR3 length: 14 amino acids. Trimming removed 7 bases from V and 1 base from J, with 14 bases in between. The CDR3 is CARFAPKDNYGYTF. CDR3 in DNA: TGTGCCAGATTTGCCCCAAAAGATAACTATGGCTACACCTTC.

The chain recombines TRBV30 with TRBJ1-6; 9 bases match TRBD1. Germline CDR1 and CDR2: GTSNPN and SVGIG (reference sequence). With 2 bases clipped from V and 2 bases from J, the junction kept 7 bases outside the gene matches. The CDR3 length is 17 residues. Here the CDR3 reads CAWSPGTGGAYNSPLHF. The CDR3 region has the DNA TGTGCCTGGAGTCCGGGAACAGGGGGCGCCTATAATTCACCCCTCCACTTT.

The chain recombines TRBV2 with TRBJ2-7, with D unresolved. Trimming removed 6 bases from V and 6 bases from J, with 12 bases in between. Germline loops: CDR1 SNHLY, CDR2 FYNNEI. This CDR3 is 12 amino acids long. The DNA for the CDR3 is TGTGCCAGCAGGGGCGGAGCAGCCGAGCAGTACTTC. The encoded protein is CASRGGAAEQYF.

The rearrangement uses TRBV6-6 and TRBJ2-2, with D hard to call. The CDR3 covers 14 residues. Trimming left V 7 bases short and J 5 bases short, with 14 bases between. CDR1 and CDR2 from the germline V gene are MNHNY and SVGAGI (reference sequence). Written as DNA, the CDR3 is TGTGCCAGCACTCGCGCGGTGGGAACCGGGGAGCTGTTTTTT. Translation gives CASTRAVGTGELFF.

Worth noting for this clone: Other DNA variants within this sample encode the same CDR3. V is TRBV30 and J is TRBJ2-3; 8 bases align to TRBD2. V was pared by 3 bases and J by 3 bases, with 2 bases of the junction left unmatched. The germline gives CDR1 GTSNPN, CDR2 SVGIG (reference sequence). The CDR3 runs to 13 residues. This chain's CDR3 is CAWSRGRTDTQYF. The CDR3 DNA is TGTGCCTGGAGCCGCGGGAGGACAGATACGCAGTATTTT.

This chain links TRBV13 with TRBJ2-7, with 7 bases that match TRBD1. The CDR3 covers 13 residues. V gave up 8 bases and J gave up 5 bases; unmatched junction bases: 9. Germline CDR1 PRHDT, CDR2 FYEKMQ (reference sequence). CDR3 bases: TGTGCCAGCCGCAGGACAGGTAGAAACGAGCAGTACTTC. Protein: CASRRTGRNEQYF.

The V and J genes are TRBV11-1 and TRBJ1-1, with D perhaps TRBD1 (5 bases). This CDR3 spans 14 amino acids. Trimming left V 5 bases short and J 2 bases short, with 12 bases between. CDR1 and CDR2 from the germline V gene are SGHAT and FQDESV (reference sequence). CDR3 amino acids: CASSHGATNTEAFF. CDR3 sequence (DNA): TGTGCCAGCAGCCACGGGGCGACAAACACTGAAGCTTTCTTT. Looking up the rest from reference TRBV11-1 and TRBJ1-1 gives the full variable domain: EAEVAQSPRYKITEKSQAVAFWCDPISGHATLYWYRQILGQGPELLVQFQDESVVDDSQLPKDRFSAERLKGVDSTLKIQPAELGDSAMYLCASSHGATNTEAFFGQGTRLTVV.

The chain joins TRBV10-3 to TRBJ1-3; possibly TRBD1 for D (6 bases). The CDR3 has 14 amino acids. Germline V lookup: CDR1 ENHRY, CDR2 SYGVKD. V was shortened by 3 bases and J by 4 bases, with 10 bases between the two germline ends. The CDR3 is CAISDQGPGNTIYF. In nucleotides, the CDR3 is TGTGCCATCAGTGACCAGGGGCCCGGAAACACCATATATTTT.

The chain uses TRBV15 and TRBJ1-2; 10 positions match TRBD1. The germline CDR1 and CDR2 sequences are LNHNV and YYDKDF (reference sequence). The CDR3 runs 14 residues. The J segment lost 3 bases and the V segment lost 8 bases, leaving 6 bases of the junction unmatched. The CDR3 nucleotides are TGTGCCACCCGGACAGGGGGTACAGACTATGGCTACACCTTC. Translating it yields CATRTGGTDYGYTF.

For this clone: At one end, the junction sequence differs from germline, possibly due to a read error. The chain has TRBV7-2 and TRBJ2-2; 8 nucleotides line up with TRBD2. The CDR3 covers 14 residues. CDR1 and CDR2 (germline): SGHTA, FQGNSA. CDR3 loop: CASSLAGNTGELFF. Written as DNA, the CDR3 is TGTGCCAGCAGCCTAGCGGGGAACACCGGGGAGCTGTTTTTT.

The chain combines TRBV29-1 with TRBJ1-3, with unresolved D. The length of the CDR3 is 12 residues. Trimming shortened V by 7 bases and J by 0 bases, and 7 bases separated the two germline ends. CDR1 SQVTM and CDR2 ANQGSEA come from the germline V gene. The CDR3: CSAAPSGNTIYF. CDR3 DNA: TGCAGCGCCGCCCCCTCTGGAAACACCATATATTTT.

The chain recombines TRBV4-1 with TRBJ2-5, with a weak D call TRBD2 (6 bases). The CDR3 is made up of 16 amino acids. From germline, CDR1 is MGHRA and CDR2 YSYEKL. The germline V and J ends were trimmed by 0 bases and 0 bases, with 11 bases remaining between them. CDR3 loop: CASSQDPRGYQETQYF. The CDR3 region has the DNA TGCGCCAGCAGCCAAGATCCCCGGGGGTACCAAGAGACCCAGTACTTC.

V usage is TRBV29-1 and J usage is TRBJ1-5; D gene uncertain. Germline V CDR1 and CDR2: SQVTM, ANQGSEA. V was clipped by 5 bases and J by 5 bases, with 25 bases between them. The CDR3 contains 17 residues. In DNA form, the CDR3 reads TGCAGCGTTAAGATTGTGCGTGTGCGGACCGACTATCAGCCCCAGCATTTT. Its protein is CSVKIVRVRTDYQPQHF.

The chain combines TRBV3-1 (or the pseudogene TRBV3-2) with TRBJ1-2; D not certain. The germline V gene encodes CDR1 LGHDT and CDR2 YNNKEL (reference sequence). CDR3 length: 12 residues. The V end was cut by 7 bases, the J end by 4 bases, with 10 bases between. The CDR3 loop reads CASTHGSYGYTF. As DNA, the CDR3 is TGTGCCAGCACCCACGGCTCCTATGGCTACACCTTC.

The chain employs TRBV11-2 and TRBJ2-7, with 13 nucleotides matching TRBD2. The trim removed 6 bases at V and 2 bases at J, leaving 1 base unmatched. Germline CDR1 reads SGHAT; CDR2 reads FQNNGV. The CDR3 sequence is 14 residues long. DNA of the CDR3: TGTGCCAGCAGGACTAGCGGGGGGACCTACGAGCAGTACTTC. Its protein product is CASRTSGGTYEQYF.

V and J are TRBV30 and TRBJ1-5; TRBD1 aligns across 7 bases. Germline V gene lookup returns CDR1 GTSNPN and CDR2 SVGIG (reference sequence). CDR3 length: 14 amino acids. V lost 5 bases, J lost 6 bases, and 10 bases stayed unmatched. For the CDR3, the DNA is TGTGCCTGGGGTAAAGACAGGGAAGGTCAGCCCCAGCATTTT. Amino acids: CAWGKDREGQPQHF.

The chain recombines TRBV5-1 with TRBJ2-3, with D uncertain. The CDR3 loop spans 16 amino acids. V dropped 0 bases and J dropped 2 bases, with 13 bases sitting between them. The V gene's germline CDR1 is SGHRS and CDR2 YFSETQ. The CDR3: CASSLEVDSSTDTQYF. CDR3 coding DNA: TGCGCCAGCAGCTTGGAGGTCGACTCTTCCACAGATACGCAGTATTTT.

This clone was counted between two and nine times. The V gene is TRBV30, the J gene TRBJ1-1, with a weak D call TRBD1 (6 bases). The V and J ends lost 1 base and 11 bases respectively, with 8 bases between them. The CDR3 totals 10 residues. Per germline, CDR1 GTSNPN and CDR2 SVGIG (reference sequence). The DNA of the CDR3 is TGTGCCTGGAGTGCAGACAGGGCTTTCTTT. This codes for CAWSADRAFF.

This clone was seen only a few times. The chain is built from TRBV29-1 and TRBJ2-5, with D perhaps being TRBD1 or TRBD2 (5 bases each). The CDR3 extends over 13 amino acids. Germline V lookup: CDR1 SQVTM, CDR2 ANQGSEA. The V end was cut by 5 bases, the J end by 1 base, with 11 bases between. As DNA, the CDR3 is TGCAGCGTTATGGGGGTCCTCCAAGAGACCCAGTACTTC. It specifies CSVMGVLQETQYF.

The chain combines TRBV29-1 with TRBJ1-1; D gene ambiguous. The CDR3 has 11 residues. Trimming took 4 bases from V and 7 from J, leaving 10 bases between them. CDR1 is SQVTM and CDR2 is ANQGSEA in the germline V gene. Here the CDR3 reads CSVAFSDEAFF. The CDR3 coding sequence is TGCAGCGTTGCCTTTTCGGATGAAGCTTTCTTT.

CDR3 nucleotides: TGTGCCAGCAGCCGGGCGGGGGCGGCTGGAAACACCATATATTTT. It specifies CASSRAGAAGNTIYF. The chain combines TRBV7-9 with TRBJ1-3; D is perhaps TRBD1 (6 bases). V was shortened by 5 bases and J by 2 bases, with 13 bases between the two germline ends. Per germline, CDR1 SEHNR and CDR2 FQNEAQ (reference sequence). CDR3 size: 15 residues.

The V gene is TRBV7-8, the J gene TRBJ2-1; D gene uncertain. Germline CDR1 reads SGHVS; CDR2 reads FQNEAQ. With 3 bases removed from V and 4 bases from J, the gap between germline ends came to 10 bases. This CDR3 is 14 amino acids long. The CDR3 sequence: CASSFGGLYNEQFF. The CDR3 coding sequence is TGTGCCAGCAGCTTTGGTGGGTTATACAATGAGCAGTTCTTC.

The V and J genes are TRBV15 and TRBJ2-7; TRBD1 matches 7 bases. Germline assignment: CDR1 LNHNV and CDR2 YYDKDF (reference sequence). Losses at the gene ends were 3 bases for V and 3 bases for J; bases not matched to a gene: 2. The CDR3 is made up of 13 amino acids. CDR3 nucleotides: TGTGCCACCAGCAGGGGACAGAACTACGAGCAGTACTTC. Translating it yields CATSRGQNYEQYF.

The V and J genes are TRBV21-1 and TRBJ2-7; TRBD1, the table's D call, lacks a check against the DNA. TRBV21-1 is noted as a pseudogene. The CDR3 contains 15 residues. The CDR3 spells CASSKDGKPSTEQYF. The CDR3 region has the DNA TGTGCCAGCAGCAAAGATGGCAAACCCTCCACCGAGCAGTACTTC.

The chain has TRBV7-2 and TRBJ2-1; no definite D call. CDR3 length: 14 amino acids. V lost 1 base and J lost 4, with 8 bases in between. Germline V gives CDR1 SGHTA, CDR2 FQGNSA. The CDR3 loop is CASSLVQPYNEQFF. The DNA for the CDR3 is TGTGCCAGCAGCTTAGTACAGCCATACAATGAGCAGTTCTTC.

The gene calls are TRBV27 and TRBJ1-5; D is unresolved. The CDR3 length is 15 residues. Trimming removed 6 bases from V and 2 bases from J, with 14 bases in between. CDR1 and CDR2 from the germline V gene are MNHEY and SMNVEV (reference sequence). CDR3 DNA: TGTGCCAGCAGACGGGGAGGGCAGGGCAATCAGCCCCAGCATTTT. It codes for CASRRGGQGNQPQHF.